This paragraph reports one T cell receptor beta chain. This sample stems from a study of cytomegalovirus exposure and HLA in healthy donors. CDR3 size: 17 residues. CDR1 and CDR2 from the germline V gene are SGHAT and FQNNGV. V lost 6 bases, J lost 0 bases, and 5 bases stayed unmatched. The table came from immunoSEQ multiplex PCR; TCRdb's copy has only in-frame clones and leaves some out. The data hold 250,000 or so clones, with about 86% observed a single time. The clonotype originates from a man between 18 and 29 years old in good health and CMV-seronegative. Sequenced material: PBMCs. The chain has TRBV11-2 and TRBJ2-3; 14 bases map to TRBD2. For the CDR3, the DNA is TGTGCCAGCAGAAGACTAGCGGGGGGGACTAGCACAGATACGCAGTATTTT. It codes for CASRRLAGGTSTDTQYF.